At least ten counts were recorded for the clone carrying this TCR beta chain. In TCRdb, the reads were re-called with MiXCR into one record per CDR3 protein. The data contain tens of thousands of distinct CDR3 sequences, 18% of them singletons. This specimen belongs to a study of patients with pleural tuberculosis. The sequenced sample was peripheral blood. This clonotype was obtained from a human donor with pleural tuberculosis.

This chain's CDR3 is CASSQDLGGTEKLFF. CDR3 nucleotides: TGTGCCAGCAGCCAAGATCTTGGGGGGACTGAAAAACTGTTTTTT. The genes are TRBV3-1 and TRBJ1-4; maybe TRBD1 (5 bases). Germline V gene data show CDR1 as LGHDT and CDR2 as YNNKEL (reference sequence). V lost 0 bases and J 7 bases, leaving 12 bases between the germline ends. There are 15 residues in the CDR3.